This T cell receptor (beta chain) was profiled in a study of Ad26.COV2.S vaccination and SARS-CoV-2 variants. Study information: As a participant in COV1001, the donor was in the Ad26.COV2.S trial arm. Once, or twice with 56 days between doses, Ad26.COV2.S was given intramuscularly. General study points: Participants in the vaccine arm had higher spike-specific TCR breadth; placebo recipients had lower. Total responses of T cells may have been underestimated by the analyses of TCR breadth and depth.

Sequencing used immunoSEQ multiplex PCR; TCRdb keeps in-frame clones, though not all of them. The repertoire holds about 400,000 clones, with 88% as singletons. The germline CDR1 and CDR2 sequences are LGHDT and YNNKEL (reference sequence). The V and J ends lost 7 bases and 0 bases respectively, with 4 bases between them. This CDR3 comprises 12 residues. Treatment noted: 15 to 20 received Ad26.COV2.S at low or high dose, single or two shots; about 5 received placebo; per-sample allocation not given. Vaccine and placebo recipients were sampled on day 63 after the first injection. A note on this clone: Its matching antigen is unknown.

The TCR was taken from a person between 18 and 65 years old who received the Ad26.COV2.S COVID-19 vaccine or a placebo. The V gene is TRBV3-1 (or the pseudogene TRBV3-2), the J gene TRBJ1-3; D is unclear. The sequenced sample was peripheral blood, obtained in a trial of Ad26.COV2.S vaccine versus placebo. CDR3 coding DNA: TGTGCCAGCACTAACTCTGGAAACACCATATATTTT. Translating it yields CASTNSGNTIYF.